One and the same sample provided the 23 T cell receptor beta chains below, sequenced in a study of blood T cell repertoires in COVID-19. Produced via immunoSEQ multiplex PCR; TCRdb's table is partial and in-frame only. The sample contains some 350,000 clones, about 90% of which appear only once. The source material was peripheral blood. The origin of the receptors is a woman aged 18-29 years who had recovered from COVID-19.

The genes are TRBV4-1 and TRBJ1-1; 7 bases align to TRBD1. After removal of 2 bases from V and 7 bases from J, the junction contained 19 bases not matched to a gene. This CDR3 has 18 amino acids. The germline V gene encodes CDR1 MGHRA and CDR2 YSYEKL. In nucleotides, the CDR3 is TGCGCCAGCAGCCAAAGAGGTCCCGCGCGACAGGGCATAGGTGAAGCTTTCTTT. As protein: CASSQRGPARQGIGEAFF.

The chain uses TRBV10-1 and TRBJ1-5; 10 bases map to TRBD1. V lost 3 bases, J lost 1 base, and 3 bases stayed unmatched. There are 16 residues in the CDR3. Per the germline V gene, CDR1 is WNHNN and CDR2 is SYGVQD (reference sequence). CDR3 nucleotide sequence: TGCGCCAGCAGTGATGGGACAGGGGTGAGCAATCAGCCCCAGCATTTT. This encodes CASSDGTGVSNQPQHF.

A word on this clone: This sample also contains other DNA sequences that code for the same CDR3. CDR3 protein: CASSQDSSSYNEQFF. In DNA form, the CDR3 reads TGCGCCAGCAGCCAAGATTCATCCTCCTACAATGAGCAGTTCTTC. The rearrangement uses TRBV4-3 and TRBJ2-1; no definite D call. V was cut by 0 bases and J by 0 bases, with 6 bases left in between. This CDR3 contains 15 residues. Germline-derived CDR1 and CDR2 are LGHNA and YSLEER.

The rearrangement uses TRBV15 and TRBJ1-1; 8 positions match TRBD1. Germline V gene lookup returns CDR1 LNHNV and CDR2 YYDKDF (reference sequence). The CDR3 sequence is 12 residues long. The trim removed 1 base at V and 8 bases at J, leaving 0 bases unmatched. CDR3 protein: CATSRGQGEAFF. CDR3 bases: TGTGCCACCAGCAGAGGACAGGGGGAAGCTTTCTTT.

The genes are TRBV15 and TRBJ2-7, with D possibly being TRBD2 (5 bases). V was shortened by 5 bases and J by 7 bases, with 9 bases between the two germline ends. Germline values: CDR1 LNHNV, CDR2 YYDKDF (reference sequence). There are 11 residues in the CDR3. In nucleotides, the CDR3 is TGTGCCACCAGCGCCGGAGGAGAGCAGTACGTC. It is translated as CATSAGGEQYV.

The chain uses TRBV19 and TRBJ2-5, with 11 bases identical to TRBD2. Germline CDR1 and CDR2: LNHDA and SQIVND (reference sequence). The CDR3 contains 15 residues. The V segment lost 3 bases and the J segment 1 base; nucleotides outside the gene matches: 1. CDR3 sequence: CASSISGRAQETQYF. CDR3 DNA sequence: TGTGCCAGTAGTATTAGCGGGAGGGCCCAAGAGACCCAGTACTTC.

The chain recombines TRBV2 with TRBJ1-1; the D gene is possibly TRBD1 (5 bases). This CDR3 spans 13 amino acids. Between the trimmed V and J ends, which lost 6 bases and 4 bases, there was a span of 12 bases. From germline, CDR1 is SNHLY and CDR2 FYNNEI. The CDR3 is CASSLGRGTEAFF. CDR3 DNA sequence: TGTGCCAGCAGCCTGGGTAGGGGCACTGAAGCTTTCTTT.

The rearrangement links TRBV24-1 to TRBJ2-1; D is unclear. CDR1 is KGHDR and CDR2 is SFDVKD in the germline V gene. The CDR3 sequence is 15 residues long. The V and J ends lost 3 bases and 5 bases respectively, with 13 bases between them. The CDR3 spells CATSDQQAKDNEQFF. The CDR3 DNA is TGTGCCACCAGTGATCAGCAGGCAAAAGACAATGAGCAGTTCTTC.

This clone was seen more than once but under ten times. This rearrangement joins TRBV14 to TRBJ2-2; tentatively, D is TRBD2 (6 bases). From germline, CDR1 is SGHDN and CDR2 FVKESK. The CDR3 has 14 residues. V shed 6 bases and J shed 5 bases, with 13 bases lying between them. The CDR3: CASRLAVATGELFF. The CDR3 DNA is TGTGCCAGCAGGTTAGCGGTAGCAACCGGGGAGCTGTTTTTT.

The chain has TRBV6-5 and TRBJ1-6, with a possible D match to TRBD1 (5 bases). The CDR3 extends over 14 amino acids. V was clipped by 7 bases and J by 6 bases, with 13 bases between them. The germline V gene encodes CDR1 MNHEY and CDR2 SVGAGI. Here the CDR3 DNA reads TGTGCCAGCATCCTAGGGGACTTTAATTCACCCCTCCACTTT. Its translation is CASILGDFNSPLHF.

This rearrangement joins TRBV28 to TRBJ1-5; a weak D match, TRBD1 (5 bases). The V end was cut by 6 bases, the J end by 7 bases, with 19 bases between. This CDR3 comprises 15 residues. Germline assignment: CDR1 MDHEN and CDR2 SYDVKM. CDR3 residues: CASSLGAGNGQPQHF. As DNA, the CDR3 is TGTGCCAGCAGCCTAGGGGCAGGGAATGGACAGCCCCAGCATTTT.

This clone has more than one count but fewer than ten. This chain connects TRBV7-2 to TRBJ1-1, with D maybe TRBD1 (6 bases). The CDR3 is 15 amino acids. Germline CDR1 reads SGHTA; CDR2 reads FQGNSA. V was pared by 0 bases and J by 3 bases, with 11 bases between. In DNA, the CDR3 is TGTGCCAGCAGCTTAGCTTACGGGGGGCACACTGAAGCTTTCTTT. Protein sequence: CASSLAYGGHTEAFF.

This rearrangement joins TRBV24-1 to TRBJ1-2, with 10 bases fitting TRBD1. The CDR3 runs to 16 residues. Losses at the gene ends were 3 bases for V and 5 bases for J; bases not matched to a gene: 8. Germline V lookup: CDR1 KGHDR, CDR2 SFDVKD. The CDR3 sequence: CATSDPRDRGVYGYTF. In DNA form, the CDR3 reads TGTGCCACCAGTGATCCCCGGGACAGGGGAGTGTATGGCTACACCTTC.

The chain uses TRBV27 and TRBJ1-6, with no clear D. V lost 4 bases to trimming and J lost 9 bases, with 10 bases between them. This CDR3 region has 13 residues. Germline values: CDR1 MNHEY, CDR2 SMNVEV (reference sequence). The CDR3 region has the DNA TGTGCCAGCAGTTGGGGAGCGTTTTCACCCCTCCACTTT. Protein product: CASSWGAFSPLHF.

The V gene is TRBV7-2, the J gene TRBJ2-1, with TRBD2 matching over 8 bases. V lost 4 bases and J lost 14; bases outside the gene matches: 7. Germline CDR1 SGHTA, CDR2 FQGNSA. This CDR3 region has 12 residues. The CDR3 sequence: CASSSNSGAKFF. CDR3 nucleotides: TGTGCCAGCAGCTCGAATAGCGGGGCGAAGTTCTTC.

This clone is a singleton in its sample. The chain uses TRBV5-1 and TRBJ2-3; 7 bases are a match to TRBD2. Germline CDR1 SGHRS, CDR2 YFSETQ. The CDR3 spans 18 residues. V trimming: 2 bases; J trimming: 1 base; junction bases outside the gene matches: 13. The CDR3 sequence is CASSLRTSWAAGTDTQYF. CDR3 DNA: TGCGCCAGCAGCTTAAGGACTAGTTGGGCGGCAGGCACAGATACGCAGTATTTT.

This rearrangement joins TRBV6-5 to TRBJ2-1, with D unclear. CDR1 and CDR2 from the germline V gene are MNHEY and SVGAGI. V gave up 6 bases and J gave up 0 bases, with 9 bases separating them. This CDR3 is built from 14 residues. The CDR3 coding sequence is TGTGCCAGCAGAAGACGAGGCTCCTACAATGAGCAGTTCTTC. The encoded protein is CASRRRGSYNEQFF.

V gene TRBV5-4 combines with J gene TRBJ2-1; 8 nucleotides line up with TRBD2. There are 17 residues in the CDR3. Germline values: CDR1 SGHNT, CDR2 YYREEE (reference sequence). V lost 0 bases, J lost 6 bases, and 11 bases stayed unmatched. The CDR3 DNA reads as TGTGCCAGCAGCTTGGCTTCGGGAGGGAGGGGAAGCAATGAGCAGTTCTTC. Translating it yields CASSLASGGRGSNEQFF.

The CDR3 nucleotides read TGTGCCATCAGTGATGCCGGGAAGATCGATGAGCAGTTCTTC. Protein: CAISDAGKIDEQFF. The chain uses TRBV10-3 and TRBJ2-1; maybe TRBD2 (5 bases). The CDR3 totals 14 residues. CDR1 and CDR2 from the germline V gene are ENHRY and SYGVKD. V dropped 3 bases and J dropped 8 bases, with 14 bases sitting between them.

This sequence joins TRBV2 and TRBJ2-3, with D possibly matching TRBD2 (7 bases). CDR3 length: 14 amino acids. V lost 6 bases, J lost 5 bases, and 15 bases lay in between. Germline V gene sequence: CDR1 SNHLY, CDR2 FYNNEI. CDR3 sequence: CASRDRGGGDTQYF. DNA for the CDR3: TGTGCCAGCAGGGATAGGGGGGGTGGAGATACGCAGTATTTT.

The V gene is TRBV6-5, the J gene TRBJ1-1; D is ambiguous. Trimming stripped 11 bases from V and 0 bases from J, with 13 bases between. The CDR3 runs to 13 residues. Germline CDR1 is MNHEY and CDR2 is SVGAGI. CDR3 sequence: CAGQWQMNTEAFF. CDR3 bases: TGTGCCGGTCAATGGCAGATGAACACTGAAGCTTTCTTT.

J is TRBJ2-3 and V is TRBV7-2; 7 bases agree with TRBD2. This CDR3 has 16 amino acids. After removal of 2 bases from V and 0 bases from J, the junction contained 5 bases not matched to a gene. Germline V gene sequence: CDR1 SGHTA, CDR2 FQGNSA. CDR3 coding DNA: TGTGCCAGCAGCTTAATCAGCGGGGCTAGCACAGATACGCAGTATTTT. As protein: CASSLISGASTDTQYF.

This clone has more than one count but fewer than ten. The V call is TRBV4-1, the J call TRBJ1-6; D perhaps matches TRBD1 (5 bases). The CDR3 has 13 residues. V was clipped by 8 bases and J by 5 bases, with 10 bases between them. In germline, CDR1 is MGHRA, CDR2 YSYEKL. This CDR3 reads CASVVRDNSPLHF. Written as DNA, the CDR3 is TGCGCCAGCGTGGTCAGGGATAATTCACCCCTCCACTTT.